A selection of T cell receptor beta chains follows, all from one sample in a study of tumor-infiltrating lymphocytes in primary liver carcinoma. A single record per CDR3 protein comes from TCRdb applying MiXCR to the multiplex PCR reads. Of 55,000 to 65,000 distinct CDR3 sequences listed, 70% to 85% are singletons. Sequenced material: liver tumor tissue from sampling region 2. Source of these receptors: a man aged 35 to 55 with primary liver carcinoma and hepatitis B virus infection. CDR3s include the opening cysteine and the closing phenylalanine or tryptophan. A D gene is named only where the DNA matches it firmly. Rows may omit the clone size; those that give it use once, few, many or a size class.

CASITRLAGGGYNEQFF | TGTGCCAGCATTACCCGACTAGCGGGAGGGGGATACAATGAGCAGTTCTTC | NA | TRBD2 | TRBJ2-1 | 17 | TRBV28
CAGGQGDRNYGYSF | TGCGCCGGCGGCCAAGGGGACAGGAACTATGGCTACAGCTTC | NA | TRBD1 | TRBJ1-2 | 14 | TRBV4-1
CASGLTGQDYGYTF | TGTGCCAGCGGTCTGACAGGGCAAGACTATGGCTACACCTTC | NA | TRBD1 | TRBJ1-2 | 14 | TRBV12-3/TRBV12-4
CASSRGTGRTYEQYF | TGTGCCAGCAGCCGAGGGACGGGGAGAACGTACGAGCAGTACTTC | NA | NA | TRBJ2-7 | 15 | TRBV11-2
CASSTETNGTYTQYF | TGTGCCAGCAGCACCGAGACTAACGGCACATATACGCAGTATTTT | NA | NA | TRBJ2-3 | 15 | TRBV11-2
CSVEDSPAARAWGYTF | TGCAGCGTTGAAGATAGCCCAGCGGCCAGGGCCTGGGGCTACACCTTC | NA | NA | TRBJ1-2 | 16 | TRBV29-1
CVITLGLANTDTQYF | TGTGTCATCACCTTGGGACTAGCGAACACAGATACGCAGTATTTT | NA | TRBD2 | TRBJ2-3 | 15 | TRBV10-3
CASSDISGANLLTF | TGTGCCAGCAGTGACATCTCTGGGGCCAACCTCCTGACTTTC | NA | NA | TRBJ2-6 | 14 | TRBV2
CASSHDRERNTEAFF | TGCGCCAGCAGCCATGATAGGGAGCGAAACACTGAAGCTTTCTTT | once | NA | TRBJ1-1 | 15 | TRBV4-1
CASSLKQGITGELFF | TGTGCCAGCAGCTTGAAGCAGGGGATAACCGGGGAGCTGTTTTTT | once | NA | TRBJ2-2 | 15 | TRBV5-6
CDSSLPGQGPDTQCF | TGTGACAGCAGCTTACCCGGACAGGGTCCGGATACGCAGTGTTTT | NA | TRBD1 | TRBJ2-3 | 15 | TRBV11-2